The text below deals with one T cell receptor (beta chain). Its antigen is unidentified. A read error is possible here, since a much larger clone lies one base away. TCRdb redid the calling of the multiplex PCR reads with MiXCR, one entry per CDR3 protein. The repertoire holds fewer than 80,000 distinct CDR3 sequences, with less than 50% as singletons. The data belong to a study of breast tumors, draining lymph nodes, adjacent tissues. Whole-study findings and limits: Compared with basal-like, luminal-like tumors shared significantly more repertoire with nontumor tissue.

V trimming: 8 bases; J trimming: 3 bases; junction bases outside the gene matches: 7. Looked up from germline, CDR1 is KGHSH and CDR2 is LQKENI. This CDR3 is built from 13 residues. This TCR was sampled from a female donor with breast cancer. Some clones in this sample may be carry-over from other donors' samples. This chain links TRBV18 with TRBJ2-7, with TRBD1 matching 7 bases. Input material: breast tumor tissue. CDR3 residues: CASPLRDSYEQYF. The DNA of the CDR3 is TGTGCCAGCCCACTACGGGACAGCTACGAGCAGTACTTC.